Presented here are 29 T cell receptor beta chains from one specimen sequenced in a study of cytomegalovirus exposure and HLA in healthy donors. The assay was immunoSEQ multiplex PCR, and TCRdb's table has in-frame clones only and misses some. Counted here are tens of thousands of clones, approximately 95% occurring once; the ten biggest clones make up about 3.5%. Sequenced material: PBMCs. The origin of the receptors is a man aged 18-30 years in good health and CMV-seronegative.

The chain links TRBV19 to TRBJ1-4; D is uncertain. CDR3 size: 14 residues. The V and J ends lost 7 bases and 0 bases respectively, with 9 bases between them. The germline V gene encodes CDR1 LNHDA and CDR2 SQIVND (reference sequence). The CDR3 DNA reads TGTGCCAGTACCCCAAGCCCAACTAATGAAAAACTGTTTTTT. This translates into CASTPSPTNEKLFF.

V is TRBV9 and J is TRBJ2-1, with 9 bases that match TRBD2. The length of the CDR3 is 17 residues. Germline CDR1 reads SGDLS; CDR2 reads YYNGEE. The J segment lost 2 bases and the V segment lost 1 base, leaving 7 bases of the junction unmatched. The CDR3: CASSVNQAGGTYNEQFF. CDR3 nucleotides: TGTGCCAGCAGCGTAAACCAAGCGGGAGGAACCTACAATGAGCAGTTCTTC.

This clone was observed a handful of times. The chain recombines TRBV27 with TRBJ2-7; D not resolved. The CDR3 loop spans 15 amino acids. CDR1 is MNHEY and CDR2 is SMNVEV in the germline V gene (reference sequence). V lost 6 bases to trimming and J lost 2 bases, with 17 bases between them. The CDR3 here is CASRKTGGSAYEQYF. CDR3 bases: TGTGCCAGCAGAAAGACTGGCGGCTCGGCCTACGAGCAGTACTTC.

The CDR3 coding sequence is TGTGCCAGCAGTTTTATCTGGGAGGGAGTTTATGGCTACACCTTC. Translation gives CASSFIWEGVYGYTF. This chain uses TRBV6-6 with TRBJ1-2; D is ambiguous. The CDR3 length is 15 residues. CDR1 MNHNY and CDR2 SVGAGI come from the germline V gene (reference sequence). Trimming removed 4 bases from V and 5 bases from J, with 17 bases in between.

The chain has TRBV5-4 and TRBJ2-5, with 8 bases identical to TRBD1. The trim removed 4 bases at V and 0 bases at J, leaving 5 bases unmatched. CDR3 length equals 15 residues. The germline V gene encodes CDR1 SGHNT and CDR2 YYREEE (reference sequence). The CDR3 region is CASSIGTGHQETQYF. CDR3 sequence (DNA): TGTGCCAGCAGCATAGGGACAGGACACCAAGAGACCCAGTACTTC.

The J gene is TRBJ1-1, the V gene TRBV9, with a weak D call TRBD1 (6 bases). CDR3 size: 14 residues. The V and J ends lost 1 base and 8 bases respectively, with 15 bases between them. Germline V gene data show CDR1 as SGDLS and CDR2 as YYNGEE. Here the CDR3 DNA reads TGTGCCAGCAGCGTACATAGGGACACCTCAGAAGCTTTCTTT. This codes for CASSVHRDTSEAFF.

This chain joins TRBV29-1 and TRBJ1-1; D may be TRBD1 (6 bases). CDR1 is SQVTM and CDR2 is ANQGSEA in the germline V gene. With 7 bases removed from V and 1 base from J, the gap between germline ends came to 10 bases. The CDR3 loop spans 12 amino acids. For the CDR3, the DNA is TGCAGCGCAGGGGTTTGGAACACTGAAGCTTTCTTT. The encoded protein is CSAGVWNTEAFF. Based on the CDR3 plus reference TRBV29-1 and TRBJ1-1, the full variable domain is SAVISQKPSRDICQRGTSLTIQCQVDSQVTMMFWYRQQPGQSLTLIATANQGSEATYESGFVIDKFPISRPNLTFSTLTVSNMSPEDSSIYLCSAGVWNTEAFFGQGTRLTVV.

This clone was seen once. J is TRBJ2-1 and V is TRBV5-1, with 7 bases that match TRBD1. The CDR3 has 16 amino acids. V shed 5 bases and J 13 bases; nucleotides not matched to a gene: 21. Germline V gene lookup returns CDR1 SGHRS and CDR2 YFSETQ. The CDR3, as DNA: TGCGCCAGCAGGAACGAACAGGGGAACCCAATGGATCGACAGTTCTTC. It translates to CASRNEQGNPMDRQFF. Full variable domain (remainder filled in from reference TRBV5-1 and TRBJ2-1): KAGVTQTPRYLIKTRGQQVTLSCSPISGHRSVSWYQQTPGQGLQFLFEYFSETQRNKGNFPGRFSGRQFSNSRSEMNVSTLELGDSALYLCASRNEQGNPMDRQFFGPGTRLTVL.

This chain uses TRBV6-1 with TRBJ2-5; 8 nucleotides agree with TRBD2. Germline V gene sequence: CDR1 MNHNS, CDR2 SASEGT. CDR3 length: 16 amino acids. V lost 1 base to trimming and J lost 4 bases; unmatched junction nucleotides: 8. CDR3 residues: CASSEDPGGRGETQYF. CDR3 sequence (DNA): TGTGCCAGCAGTGAAGACCCGGGGGGGCGAGGAGAGACCCAGTACTTC.

CDR3 sequence (DNA): TGTGCCAGCAGCTTAAGGACAGGGCCTAATGAAAAACTGTTTTTT. Its protein product is CASSLRTGPNEKLFF. The chain carries TRBV13 and TRBJ1-4; 8 bases map to TRBD1. CDR1 PRHDT and CDR2 FYEKMQ come from the germline V gene (reference sequence). J lost 3 bases, V lost 2 bases, and 2 bases had no gene match. CDR3 size: 15 residues.

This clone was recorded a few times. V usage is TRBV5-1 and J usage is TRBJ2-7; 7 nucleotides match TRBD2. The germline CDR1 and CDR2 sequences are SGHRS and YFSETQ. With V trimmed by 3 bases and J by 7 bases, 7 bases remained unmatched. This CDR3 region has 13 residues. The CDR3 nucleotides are TGCGCCAGCAGCTCGGGACTCGGGGGGGAGCAGTACTTC. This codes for CASSSGLGGEQYF. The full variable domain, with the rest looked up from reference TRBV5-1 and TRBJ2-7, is KAGVTQTPRYLIKTRGQQVTLSCSPISGHRSVSWYQQTPGQGLQFLFEYFSETQRNKGNFPGRFSGRQFSNSRSEMNVSTLELGDSALYLCASSSGLGGEQYFGPGTRLTVT.

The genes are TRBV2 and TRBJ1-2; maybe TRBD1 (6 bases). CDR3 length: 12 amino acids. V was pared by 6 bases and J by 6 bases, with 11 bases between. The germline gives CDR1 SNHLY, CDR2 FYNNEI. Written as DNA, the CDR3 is TGTGCCAGCAGAGGACAGTCAGATGGCTACACCTTC. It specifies CASRGQSDGYTF.

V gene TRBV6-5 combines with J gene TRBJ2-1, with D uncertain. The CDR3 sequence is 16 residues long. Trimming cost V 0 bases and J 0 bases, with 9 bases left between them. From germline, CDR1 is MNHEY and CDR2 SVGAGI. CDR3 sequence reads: CASSYSWASSYNEQFF. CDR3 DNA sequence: TGTGCCAGCAGTTACTCTTGGGCCAGCTCCTACAATGAGCAGTTCTTC.

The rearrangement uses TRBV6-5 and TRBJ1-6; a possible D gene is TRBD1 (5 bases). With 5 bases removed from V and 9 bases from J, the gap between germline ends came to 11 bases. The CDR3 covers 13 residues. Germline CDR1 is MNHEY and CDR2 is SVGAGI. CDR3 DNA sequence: TGTGCCAGCAGTGGGGGGGAGAGTTCACCCCTCCACTTT. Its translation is CASSGGESSPLHF.

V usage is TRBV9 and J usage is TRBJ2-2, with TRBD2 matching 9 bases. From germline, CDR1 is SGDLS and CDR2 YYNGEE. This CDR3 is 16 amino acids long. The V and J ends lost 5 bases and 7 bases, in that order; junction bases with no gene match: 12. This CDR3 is CASRSGREGRGGELFF. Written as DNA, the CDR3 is TGTGCCAGCAGGAGCGGGCGGGAGGGCCGCGGCGGGGAGCTGTTTTTT.

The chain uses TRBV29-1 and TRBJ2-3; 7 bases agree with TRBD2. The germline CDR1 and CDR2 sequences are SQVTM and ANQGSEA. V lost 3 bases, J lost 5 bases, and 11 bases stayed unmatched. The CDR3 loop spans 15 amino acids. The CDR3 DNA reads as TGCAGCGTTGAGTGGGTAGCGGGTGTTCAAGATACGCAGTATTTT. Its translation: CSVEWVAGVQDTQYF.

The CDR3 protein is CASSSDRVGAFF. Written as DNA, the CDR3 is TGTGCCAGCAGCTCCGACAGGGTTGGGGCTTTCTTT. The chain recombines TRBV11-2 with TRBJ1-1, with TRBD1 identical over 7 bases. This CDR3 is built from 12 residues. Trimming at V came to 4 bases and at J to 11 bases, leaving 7 bases not matched to a gene. Germline V gives CDR1 SGHAT, CDR2 FQNNGV.

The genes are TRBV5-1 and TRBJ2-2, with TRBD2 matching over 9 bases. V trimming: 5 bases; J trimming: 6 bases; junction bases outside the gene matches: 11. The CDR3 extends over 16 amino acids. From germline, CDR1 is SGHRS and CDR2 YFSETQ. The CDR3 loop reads CASSSGSDLYAGELFF. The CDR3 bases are TGCGCCAGCAGTAGCGGGAGCGACCTGTATGCCGGGGAGCTGTTTTTT.

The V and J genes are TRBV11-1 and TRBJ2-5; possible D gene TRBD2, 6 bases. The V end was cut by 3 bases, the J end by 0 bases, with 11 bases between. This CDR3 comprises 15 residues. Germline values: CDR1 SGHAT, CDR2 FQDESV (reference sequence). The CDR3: CASSLEGAYQETQYF. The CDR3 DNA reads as TGTGCCAGCAGCTTGGAGGGCGCGTACCAAGAGACCCAGTACTTC.

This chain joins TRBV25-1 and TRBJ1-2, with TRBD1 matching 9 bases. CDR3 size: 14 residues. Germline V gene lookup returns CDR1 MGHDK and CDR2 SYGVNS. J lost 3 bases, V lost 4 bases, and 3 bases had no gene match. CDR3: CASSATGGDYGYTF. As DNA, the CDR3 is TGTGCCAGCAGTGCGACAGGGGGAGACTATGGCTACACCTTC.

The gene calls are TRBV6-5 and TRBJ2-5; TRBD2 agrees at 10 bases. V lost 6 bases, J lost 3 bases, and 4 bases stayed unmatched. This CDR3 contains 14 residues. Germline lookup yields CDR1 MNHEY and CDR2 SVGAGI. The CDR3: CASRRTSGKETQYF. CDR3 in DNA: TGTGCCAGCAGAAGGACTAGCGGAAAAGAGACCCAGTACTTC.

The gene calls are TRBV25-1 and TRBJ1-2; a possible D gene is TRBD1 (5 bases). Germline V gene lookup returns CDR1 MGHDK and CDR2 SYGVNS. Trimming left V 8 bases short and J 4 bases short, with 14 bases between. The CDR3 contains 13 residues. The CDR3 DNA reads TGTGCCAGCTCTAGGGGCGGGGTCTATGGCTACACCTTC. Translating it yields CASSRGGVYGYTF.

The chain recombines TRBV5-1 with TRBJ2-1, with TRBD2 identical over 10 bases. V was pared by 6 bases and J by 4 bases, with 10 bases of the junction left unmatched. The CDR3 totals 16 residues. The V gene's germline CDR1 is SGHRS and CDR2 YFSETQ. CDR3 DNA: TGCGCCAGCATCGAGGGGGAACTAGCGGGATACAATGAGCAGTTCTTC. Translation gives CASIEGELAGYNEQFF.

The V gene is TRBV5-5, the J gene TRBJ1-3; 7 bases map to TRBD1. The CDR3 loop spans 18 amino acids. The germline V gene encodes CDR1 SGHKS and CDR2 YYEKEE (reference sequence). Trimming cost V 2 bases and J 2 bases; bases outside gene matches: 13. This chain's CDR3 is CASSFDPTGLYAGNTIYF. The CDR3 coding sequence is TGTGCCAGCAGCTTTGACCCGACAGGGTTATATGCTGGAAACACCATATATTTT.

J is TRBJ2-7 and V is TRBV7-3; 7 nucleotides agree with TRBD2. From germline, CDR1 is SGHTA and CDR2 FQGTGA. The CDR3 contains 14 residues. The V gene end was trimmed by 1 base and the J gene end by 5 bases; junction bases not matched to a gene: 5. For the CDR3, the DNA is TGTGCCAGCAGCTTAAGTGGGGGGGGGAACGAGCAGTACTTC. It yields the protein CASSLSGGGNEQYF.

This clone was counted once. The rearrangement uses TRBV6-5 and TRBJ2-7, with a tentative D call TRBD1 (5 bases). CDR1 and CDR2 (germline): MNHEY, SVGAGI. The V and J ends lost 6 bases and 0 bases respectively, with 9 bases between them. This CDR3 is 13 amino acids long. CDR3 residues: CASSDRSSYEQYF. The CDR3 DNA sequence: TGTGCCAGCAGCGACAGAAGCTCCTACGAGCAGTACTTC.

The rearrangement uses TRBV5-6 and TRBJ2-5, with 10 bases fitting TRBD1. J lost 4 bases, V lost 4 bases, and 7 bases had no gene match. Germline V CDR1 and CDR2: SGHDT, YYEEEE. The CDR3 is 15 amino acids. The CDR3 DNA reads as TGTGCCAGCAGCCCCCGACAGGGGGCAGGAGAGACCCAGTACTTC. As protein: CASSPRQGAGETQYF. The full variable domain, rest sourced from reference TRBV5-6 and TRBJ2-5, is DAGVTQSPTHLIKTRGQQVTLRCSPKSGHDTVSWYQQALGQGPQFIFQYYEEEERQRGNFPDRFSGHQFPNYSSELNVNALLLGDSALYLCASSPRQGAGETQYFGPGTRLLVL.

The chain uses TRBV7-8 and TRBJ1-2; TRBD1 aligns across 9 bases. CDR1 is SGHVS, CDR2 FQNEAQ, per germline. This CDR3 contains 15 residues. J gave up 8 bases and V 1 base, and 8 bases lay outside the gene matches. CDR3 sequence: CASSLDGQGLRGYTF. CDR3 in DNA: TGTGCCAGCAGCTTAGACGGACAGGGGCTGAGAGGCTACACCTTC.

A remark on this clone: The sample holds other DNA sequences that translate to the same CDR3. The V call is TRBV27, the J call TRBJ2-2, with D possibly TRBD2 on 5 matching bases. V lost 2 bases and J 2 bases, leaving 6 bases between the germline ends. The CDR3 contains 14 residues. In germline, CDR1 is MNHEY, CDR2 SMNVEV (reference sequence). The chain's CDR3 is CASSLRGNTGELFF. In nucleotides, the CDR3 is TGTGCCAGCAGTTTACGGGGTAACACCGGGGAGCTGTTTTTT.